Shown below are 27 T cell receptor beta chains from a single sample sequenced in a study of cytomegalovirus exposure and HLA in healthy donors. In the PCR, 60 Vbeta and 13 Jbeta primers were used. Clones were read by immunoSEQ multiplex PCR, and TCRdb kept only the in-frame ones, dropping some. Counted here are 150,000 to 200,000 clones, around 82% occurring once; the ten biggest clones make up roughly 10%. The sequencing input was PBMCs. These receptor sequences come from a man in his fifties or sixties in good health and CMV-seropositive.

The chain links TRBV4-3 to TRBJ2-1; D ambiguous. V gave up 3 bases and J gave up 10 bases, with 10 bases separating them. The length of the CDR3 is 12 residues. Germline V lookup: CDR1 LGHNA, CDR2 YSLEER. CDR3 sequence: CASSHSSGEQFF. In nucleotides, the CDR3 is TGCGCCAGCAGCCATTCCTCCGGGGAGCAGTTCTTC.

This clone was seen just once. The rearrangement uses TRBV9 and TRBJ2-7; D may be TRBD2 (5 bases). The germline CDR1 and CDR2 sequences are SGDLS and YYNGEE. CDR3 length: 14 amino acids. Between the trimmed V and J ends, which lost 3 bases and 0 bases, there was a span of 10 bases. CDR3 sequence reads: CASSGSVFSYEQYF. The CDR3 region has the DNA TGTGCCAGCAGCGGTAGCGTATTCTCCTACGAGCAGTACTTC.

V usage is TRBV16 and J usage is TRBJ2-1; 10 nucleotides agree with TRBD2. Germline trimming cut 3 bases from V and 0 bases from J; bases unmatched to any gene: 2. The germline V gene has CDR1 KGHSY and CDR2 FQNENV. The CDR3 has 16 amino acids. The chain's CDR3 is CASSQIAGGSYNEQFF. The CDR3, as DNA: TGTGCCAGCAGCCAGATAGCGGGGGGCTCCTACAATGAGCAGTTCTTC. Supplemented by reference TRBV16 and TRBJ2-1, the full variable domain reads GEEVAQTPKHLVRGEGQKAKLYCAPIKGHSYVFWYQQVLKNEFKFLISFQNENVFDETGMPKERFSAKCLPNSPCSLEIQATKLEDSAVYFCASSQIAGGSYNEQFFGPGTRLTVL.

The chain is built from TRBV6-5 and TRBJ1-1; TRBD1 matches at 7 bases. There are 12 residues in the CDR3. J was trimmed by 10 bases and V by 6 bases; bases with no gene match: 8. Germline V gene lookup returns CDR1 MNHEY and CDR2 SVGAGI. CDR3 loop: CASSDWRGLAFF. Written as DNA, the CDR3 is TGTGCCAGCAGCGACTGGAGGGGGCTAGCTTTCTTT.

Details on this clone: The junction shows a germline mismatch at one end, possibly a read error. This chain links TRBV7-2 with TRBJ1-2, with 8 positions matching TRBD1. The CDR3 is 13 amino acids. CDR1 SGHTA and CDR2 FQGNSA come from the germline V gene. The CDR3 nucleotides are TGTGCCAGCAGCTGGGGGGACAGGCTAAGAAGGGATTTC. Amino acids: CASSWGDRLRRDF.

The chain has TRBV7-9 and TRBJ2-1; D gene ambiguous. The CDR3 totals 16 residues. Between the trimmed V and J ends, which lost 1 base and 7 bases, there was a span of 17 bases. Looked up from germline, CDR1 is SEHNR and CDR2 is FQNEAQ (reference sequence). For the CDR3, the DNA is TGTGCCAGCAGCTTAGAAAGTAGCTCTACCGGGAATGAGCAGTTCTTC. It specifies CASSLESSSTGNEQFF.

This chain joins TRBV9 and TRBJ2-1; 8 bases fit TRBD2. CDR1 is SGDLS, CDR2 YYNGEE, per germline. This CDR3 region has 15 residues. The trim removed 5 bases at V and 5 bases at J, leaving 9 bases unmatched. This chain's CDR3 is CASRGPSGGDNEQFF. CDR3 sequence (DNA): TGTGCCAGCAGGGGTCCCAGCGGGGGTGACAATGAGCAGTTCTTC.

The table lists this clone with a count of one. This chain links TRBV28 with TRBJ1-2, with 8 bases that match TRBD1. The CDR3 length is 16 residues. V shed 1 base, J shed 4 bases, and the junction held 8 bases outside the gene matches. The germline V gene has CDR1 MDHEN and CDR2 SYDVKM. CDR3 in amino acids: CASSLSGGYGGYGYTF. The CDR3 DNA reads TGTGCCAGCAGTTTATCAGGGGGCTATGGGGGCTATGGCTACACCTTC.

CDR3 amino acids: CASSSRTGDNYGYTF. The CDR3 DNA follows: TGTGCCAGTAGTTCCAGGACAGGGGATAACTATGGCTACACCTTC. J is TRBJ1-2 and V is TRBV19; TRBD1 aligns across 9 bases. The germline V gene has CDR1 LNHDA and CDR2 SQIVND (reference sequence). Trimming removed 5 bases from V and 1 base from J; junction bases left unmatched: 5. The CDR3 covers 15 residues.

The CDR3, as DNA: TGTGCCAGCAGTTATGGGGGCGTGAACACCGGGGAGCTGTTTTTT. It is translated as CASSYGGVNTGELFF. The chain carries TRBV6-5 and TRBJ2-2, with TRBD1 as a possible D gene (6 bases). Germline V gene sequence: CDR1 MNHEY, CDR2 SVGAGI. This CDR3 has 15 amino acids. V was pared by 3 bases and J by 1 base, with 9 bases between.

The chain uses TRBV30 and TRBJ2-5; 8 bases fit TRBD1. Trimming at V came to 5 bases and at J to 8 bases, leaving 4 bases not matched to a gene. Germline V gene data show CDR1 as GTSNPN and CDR2 as SVGIG (reference sequence). The CDR3 consists of 11 residues. CDR3 amino acids: CAWGTGPTQYF. DNA for the CDR3: TGTGCCTGGGGGACAGGCCCAACCCAGTACTTC.

The V gene is TRBV27, the J gene TRBJ1-1; perhaps TRBD1 as D (6 bases). Germline V gene data show CDR1 as MNHEY and CDR2 as SMNVEV (reference sequence). The CDR3 contains 15 residues. Trimming took 6 bases from V and 0 from J, leaving 14 bases between them. The CDR3 reads CASRTVTGVNTEAFF. The CDR3 nucleotides read TGTGCCAGCAGGACTGTGACAGGTGTGAACACTGAAGCTTTCTTT.

The chain joins TRBV19 to TRBJ1-5; D unclear. Germline CDR1 LNHDA, CDR2 SQIVND (reference sequence). V lost 3 bases and J lost 11, with 11 bases in between. This CDR3 is 12 amino acids long. CDR3 region: CASSIPGLAQHF. The CDR3 coding sequence is TGTGCCAGTAGTATCCCGGGATTGGCCCAGCATTTT.

The chain links TRBV4-3 to TRBJ1-2; 10 positions agree with TRBD1. Unmatched junction bases numbered 5, after V lost 0 bases and J lost 4 bases. The CDR3 is 16 residues long. Germline CDR1 is LGHNA and CDR2 is YSLEER. CDR3 loop: CASSQEGTGVVYGYTF. CDR3 DNA: TGCGCCAGCAGCCAAGAGGGGACAGGGGTTGTCTATGGCTACACCTTC.

V and J are TRBV10-3 and TRBJ2-1; 9 nucleotides line up with TRBD1. The CDR3 runs 14 residues. The germline V gene has CDR1 ENHRY and CDR2 SYGVKD. Trimming cost V 6 bases and J 6 bases; bases outside gene matches: 6. This CDR3 is CAISAGTGLNEQFF. In nucleotides, the CDR3 is TGTGCCATCAGCGCCGGGACAGGGCTCAATGAGCAGTTCTTC.

This chain joins TRBV7-2 and TRBJ2-7, with 7 nucleotides matching TRBD2. CDR1 is SGHTA, CDR2 FQGNSA, per germline. After removal of 1 base from V and 1 base from J, the junction contained 4 bases not matched to a gene. This CDR3 is 15 amino acids long. The CDR3 protein is CASSLESGGSYEQYF. As DNA, the CDR3 is TGTGCCAGCAGCTTAGAATCGGGGGGATCCTACGAGCAGTACTTC.

The count of this clone is one. The gene calls are TRBV9 and TRBJ1-3; D may be TRBD1 (6 bases). With 8 bases removed from V and 5 bases from J, the gap between germline ends came to 20 bases. Germline V CDR1 and CDR2: SGDLS, YYNGEE. The CDR3 has 15 amino acids. Here the CDR3 DNA reads TGTGCCAGTTCAGGGGAGGGAACGATCCGAAACACCATATATTTT. It specifies CASSGEGTIRNTIYF.

The chain recombines TRBV4-2 with TRBJ2-1; 8 nucleotides line up with TRBD2. The CDR3 is made up of 17 amino acids. Germline assignment: CDR1 LGHNA and CDR2 YNFKEQ. The ends lost 0 bases at V and 6 bases at J; junction bases unmatched: 10. CDR3 in amino acids: CASSQDRGREEVNEQFF. CDR3 sequence (DNA): TGTGCCAGCAGCCAAGATCGGGGGCGGGAGGAGGTCAATGAGCAGTTCTTC.

This sequence joins TRBV19 and TRBJ1-1, with 7 bases lining up with TRBD1. Germline lookup yields CDR1 LNHDA and CDR2 SQIVND (reference sequence). The V and J ends lost 0 bases and 6 bases, in that order; junction bases with no gene match: 7. The CDR3 covers 15 residues. Here the CDR3 DNA reads TGTGCCAGTAGTATAGACGGAGACCAGGGGGCTGAAGCTTTCTTT. Residues: CASSIDGDQGAEAFF.

This rearrangement joins TRBV11-3 to TRBJ2-3, with TRBD2 identical over 13 bases. This CDR3 has 16 amino acids. Germline V gene data show CDR1 as SGHNT and CDR2 as YENEEA. J was trimmed by 3 bases and V by 5 bases; bases with no gene match: 5. CDR3 coding DNA: TGTGCCAGCAGCCGTACTAGCGGGGGGGGAACAGATACGCAGTATTTT. Protein product: CASSRTSGGGTDTQYF.

This chain connects TRBV5-1 to TRBJ2-7; D is possibly TRBD2 (5 bases). The CDR3 runs 15 residues. V dropped 4 bases and J dropped 2 bases, with 16 bases sitting between them. CDR1 is SGHRS and CDR2 is YFSETQ in the germline V gene. CDR3 sequence reads: CASSDDTRSAYEQYF. Here the CDR3 DNA reads TGCGCCAGCAGCGACGACACTAGGTCTGCCTACGAGCAGTACTTC.

The genes are TRBV27 and TRBJ1-2; no definite D call. The CDR3 extends over 13 amino acids. V was cut by 6 bases and J by 1 base, with 9 bases left in between. Germline V gives CDR1 MNHEY, CDR2 SMNVEV (reference sequence). CDR3 sequence: CASRSTGNYGYTF. Written as DNA, the CDR3 is TGTGCCAGCAGATCGACTGGTAACTATGGCTACACCTTC.

The genes are TRBV28 and TRBJ2-7; unclear D gene. There are 11 residues in the CDR3. Between the trimmed V and J ends, which lost 5 bases and 4 bases, there was a span of 6 bases. CDR1 is MDHEN, CDR2 SYDVKM, per germline. The CDR3 nucleotides read TGTGCCAGCAGTGCTATTTACGAGCAGTACTTC. It translates to CASSAIYEQYF.

The chain carries TRBV7-2 and TRBJ2-7, with 10 bases matching TRBD2. Germline CDR1 is SGHTA and CDR2 is FQGNSA. J gave up 4 bases and V 7 bases, and 10 bases lay outside the gene matches. The CDR3 runs 15 residues. For the CDR3, the DNA is TGTGCCAGCACCATAGCGGGGGGTTCGACATACGAGCAGTACTTC. This sequence encodes CASTIAGGSTYEQYF.

This clone was counted a few times. This sequence joins TRBV27 and TRBJ2-7; tentatively, D is TRBD2 (7 bases). CDR3 length: 13 amino acids. Trimming removed 6 bases from V and 2 bases from J, with 11 bases in between. Germline CDR1 reads MNHEY; CDR2 reads SMNVEV (reference sequence). The CDR3 region is CASSRGAAYEQYF. For the CDR3, the DNA is TGTGCCAGCAGCCGGGGGGCAGCCTACGAGCAGTACTTC.

This chain's CDR3 is CASSVASGSREQYF. CDR3 sequence (DNA): TGTGCCAGCAGCGTAGCTAGCGGGAGCCGCGAGCAGTACTTC. The V call is TRBV9, the J call TRBJ2-7; 10 nucleotides align to TRBD2. J gave up 6 bases and V 0 bases, and 3 bases lay outside the gene matches. This CDR3 is built from 14 residues. Germline V lookup: CDR1 SGDLS, CDR2 YYNGEE. The full variable domain, rest sourced from reference TRBV9 and TRBJ2-7, is DSGVTQTPKHLITATGQRVTLRCSPRSGDLSVYWYQQSLDQGLQFLIQYYNGEERAKGNILERFSAQQFPDLHSELNLSSLELGDSALYFCASSVASGSREQYFGPGTRLTVT.

This chain connects TRBV28 to TRBJ1-5; a possible D gene is TRBD1 (6 bases). With 6 bases removed from V and 4 bases from J, the gap between germline ends came to 13 bases. Germline V gene lookup returns CDR1 MDHEN and CDR2 SYDVKM. The CDR3 length is 14 residues. Here the CDR3 reads CASSPGQTNQPQHF. The CDR3 bases are TGTGCCAGCAGCCCCGGACAGACTAATCAGCCCCAGCATTTT.